Each of the 28 T cell receptor beta chains below was sequenced from the same sample in a study of long-term antiretroviral therapy in people with HIV. It was version v3.0 of the immunoSEQ assay that was run at survey level. Profiled with immunoSEQ multiplex PCR; TCRdb holds only in-frame clones, not every one. The sample lists around 31,000 clones; 70% to 90% were seen once. The sample in question was unsorted PBMCs, obtained about 5 years before starting antiretroviral therapy. Receptors were obtained from a middle-aged man with HIV.

The V gene is TRBV5-4, the J gene TRBJ2-3; possible D gene TRBD1, 5 bases. Looked up from germline, CDR1 is SGHNT and CDR2 is YYREEE (reference sequence). V gave up 5 bases and J gave up 1 base, with 14 bases separating them. CDR3 size: 15 residues. CDR3 bases: TGTGCCAGCAGGAAACAGGAAGGGGGCACAGATACGCAGTATTTT. Its translation is CASRKQEGGTDTQYF.

The chain couples TRBV9 to TRBJ2-1; no definite D call. This CDR3 comprises 15 residues. V lost 0 bases and J lost 0, with 7 bases in between. Per the germline V gene, CDR1 is SGDLS and CDR2 is YYNGEE. CDR3 sequence: CASSVAGDSYNEQFF. CDR3 DNA: TGTGCCAGCAGCGTAGCGGGTGACTCCTACAATGAGCAGTTCTTC. Supplemented by reference TRBV9 and TRBJ2-1, the full variable domain reads DSGVTQTPKHLITATGQRVTLRCSPRSGDLSVYWYQQSLDQGLQFLIQYYNGEERAKGNILERFSAQQFPDLHSELNLSSLELGDSALYFCASSVAGDSYNEQFFGPGTRLTVL.

The rearrangement links TRBV7-2 to TRBJ2-7; a weak D match, TRBD1 (5 bases). The CDR3 consists of 12 residues. Trimming removed 3 bases from V and 4 bases from J, with 7 bases in between. The V gene's germline CDR1 is SGHTA and CDR2 FQGNSA. The CDR3 DNA sequence: TGTGCCAGCAGCTTTGACAGATACGAGCAGTACTTC. Its protein product is CASSFDRYEQYF.

J is TRBJ2-7 and V is TRBV9; 12 nucleotides align to TRBD1. The trim removed 1 base at V and 5 bases at J, leaving 4 bases unmatched. CDR1 and CDR2 (germline): SGDLS, YYNGEE. This CDR3 region has 15 residues. The CDR3 nucleotides are TGTGCCAGCAGCGTATCGGGACAGGGGGCCCACGAGCAGTACTTC. It codes for CASSVSGQGAHEQYF.

The genes are TRBV18 and TRBJ1-6; D is uncertain. Germline CDR1 KGHSH, CDR2 LQKENI. Trimming stripped 3 bases from V and 10 bases from J, with 13 bases between. The CDR3 contains 14 residues. The CDR3 region is CASSPPHGESPLHF. DNA of the CDR3: TGTGCCAGCTCACCCCCCCACGGGGAATCACCCCTCCACTTT.

V gene TRBV5-1 combines with J gene TRBJ2-2; 9 nucleotides line up with TRBD1. The V and J ends lost 2 bases and 4 bases, in that order; junction bases with no gene match: 3. Per the germline V gene, CDR1 is SGHRS and CDR2 is YFSETQ. There are 15 residues in the CDR3. The CDR3 loop reads CASSFATGGTGELFF. In nucleotides, the CDR3 is TGCGCCAGCAGCTTTGCGACAGGGGGCACCGGGGAGCTGTTTTTT.

This clone was seen a handful of times. J is TRBJ2-7 and V is TRBV7-2, with a possible D match to TRBD1 (6 bases). V gave up 4 bases and J gave up 9 bases, with 16 bases separating them. CDR1 SGHTA and CDR2 FQGNSA come from the germline V gene. This CDR3 contains 13 residues. The CDR3 coding sequence is TGTGCCAGCAGCTCGCAAACAGGGCGTCTGCAGTACTTC. Encoded protein: CASSSQTGRLQYF.

This chain connects TRBV10-1 to TRBJ2-2; D tentatively fits TRBD1 or TRBD2 (5 bases each). The CDR3 runs to 14 residues. CDR1 WNHNN and CDR2 SYGVQD come from the germline V gene (reference sequence). Trimming removed 7 bases at V and 7 bases at J, with 16 bases between. The CDR3: CASMRTLGVGELFF. The CDR3 DNA reads as TGCGCCAGCATGCGGACCCTGGGGGTCGGGGAGCTGTTTTTT.

The rearrangement uses TRBV2 and TRBJ2-2; TRBD1 matches 10 bases. Trimming took 8 bases from V and 7 from J; bases not matched to a gene: 4. The CDR3 extends over 13 amino acids. Germline V gene data show CDR1 as SNHLY and CDR2 as FYNNEI. The CDR3 is CASQTGGSGELFF. The CDR3, as DNA: TGTGCCAGCCAGACAGGGGGCAGCGGGGAGCTGTTTTTT.

V usage is TRBV5-1 and J usage is TRBJ2-7; 14 bases fit TRBD2. Unmatched junction bases numbered 11, after V lost 4 bases and J lost 5 bases. The CDR3 is made up of 17 amino acids. Germline lookup yields CDR1 SGHRS and CDR2 YFSETQ. The CDR3 region is CASSQGLAGANLHEQYF. As DNA, the CDR3 is TGCGCCAGCAGCCAGGGACTAGCGGGAGCCAATCTCCACGAGCAGTACTTC.

The V call is TRBV6-6, the J call TRBJ2-4; the match to TRBD2 covers 8 bases. Germline assignment: CDR1 MNHNY and CDR2 SVGAGI (reference sequence). V was pared by 7 bases and J by 3 bases, with 5 bases of the junction left unmatched. The CDR3 spans 14 residues. CDR3 region: CASTGGGHKNIQYF. The CDR3 nucleotides are TGTGCCAGCACTGGCGGGGGGCACAAAAACATTCAGTACTTC.

The rearrangement links TRBV10-3 to TRBJ2-3; D is uncertain. Germline CDR1 reads ENHRY; CDR2 reads SYGVKD. CDR3 length equals 17 residues. The V end was cut by 3 bases, the J end by 0 bases, with 16 bases between. In DNA, the CDR3 is TGTGCCATCAGTGAAATGCTAGTTAGCACTAGCACAGATACGCAGTATTTT. Protein: CAISEMLVSTSTDTQYF.

The rearrangement links TRBV6-1 to TRBJ1-2; TRBD1 aligns across 9 bases. Germline CDR1 and CDR2: MNHNS and SASEGT. The CDR3 loop spans 16 amino acids. Losses at the gene ends were 3 bases for V and 5 bases for J; bases not matched to a gene: 10. CDR3 amino acids: CASSDRTGGGFYGYTF. In DNA, the CDR3 is TGTGCCAGCAGTGACAGAACAGGGGGCGGTTTTTATGGCTACACCTTC.

The genes are TRBV18 and TRBJ2-5, with D perhaps being TRBD1 or TRBD2 (5 bases each). This CDR3 is 14 amino acids long. Germline V lookup: CDR1 KGHSH, CDR2 LQKENI. Trimming took off 5 bases at V and 1 base at J, with 11 bases between the two ends. Here the CDR3 reads CASSGPGTQETQYF. The CDR3 bases are TGTGCCAGCTCAGGGCCAGGGACCCAAGAGACCCAGTACTTC.

The V gene is TRBV19, the J gene TRBJ1-5; 8 bases are a match to TRBD1. This CDR3 has 13 residues. Trimming at V came to 10 bases and at J to 6 bases, leaving 8 bases not matched to a gene. Per the germline V gene, CDR1 is LNHDA and CDR2 is SQIVND (reference sequence). The CDR3 DNA sequence: TGTGCCACCGCGACAGGGGTGCTTCAGCCCCAGCATTTT. This encodes CATATGVLQPQHF. The whole variable domain, filled in from reference TRBV19 and TRBJ1-5, reads DGGITQSPKYLFRKEGQNVTLSCEQNLNHDAMYWYRQDPGQGLRLIYYSQIVNDFQKGDIAEGYSVSREKKESFPLTVTSAQKNPTAFYLCATATGVLQPQHFGDGTRLSIL.

This clone appeared a few times. The V gene is TRBV5-5, the J gene TRBJ1-2; 9 bases line up with TRBD1. Germline V gives CDR1 SGHKS, CDR2 YYEKEE (reference sequence). CDR3 length: 13 residues. V shed 0 bases and J 6 bases; nucleotides not matched to a gene: 0. CDR3 in amino acids: CASSLDRGHGYTF. Here the CDR3 DNA reads TGTGCCAGCAGCTTGGACAGGGGGCATGGCTACACCTTC.

This chain links TRBV15 with TRBJ1-2, with D perhaps matching TRBD1 (6 bases). This CDR3 has 17 amino acids. V was trimmed by 2 bases and J by 3 bases, leaving 19 bases between them. Germline CDR1 and CDR2: LNHNV and YYDKDF (reference sequence). Here the CDR3 DNA reads TGTGCCACCAGCAGACCCTCCGGGGGCCCCCCCTACTATGGCTACACCTTC. The encoded protein is CATSRPSGGPPYYGYTF. Drawing the rest from reference TRBV15 and TRBJ1-2, the complete variable domain is DAMVIQNPRYQVTQFGKPVTLSCSQTLNHNVMYWYQQKSSQAPKLLFHYYDKDFNNEADTPDNFQSRRPNTSFCFLDIRSPGLGDTAMYLCATSRPSGGPPYYGYTFGSGTRLTVV.

This chain uses TRBV5-1 with TRBJ1-6; D may be TRBD1 (6 bases). V was shortened by 0 bases and J by 7 bases, with 11 bases between the two germline ends. The CDR3 loop spans 15 amino acids. Germline V gene lookup returns CDR1 SGHRS and CDR2 YFSETQ. The CDR3 DNA follows: TGCGCCAGCAGCTTGGAGGCCAGGGGAAATTCACCCCTCCACTTT. As protein: CASSLEARGNSPLHF.

This clone was recorded only once. The chain links TRBV18 to TRBJ1-5, with D uncertain. Trimming cost V 0 bases and J 4 bases, with 10 bases left between them. The CDR3 extends over 15 amino acids. Germline assignment: CDR1 KGHSH and CDR2 LQKENI. CDR3 nucleotide sequence: TGTGCCAGCTCACCACCGGGCACAGAGAATCAGCCCCAGCATTTT. Protein product: CASSPPGTENQPQHF.

The rearrangement joins TRBV5-1 to TRBJ1-4; 12 bases match TRBD1. Looked up from germline, CDR1 is SGHRS and CDR2 is YFSETQ. The length of the CDR3 is 15 residues. After removal of 0 bases from V and 13 bases from J, the junction contained 7 bases not matched to a gene. In DNA form, the CDR3 reads TGCGCCAGCAGCTTGGCCGGGACAGGGGGCGAAGGACTGTTTTTT. Protein: CASSLAGTGGEGLFF. The full variable domain, its missing parts supplied by reference TRBV5-1 and TRBJ1-4, is KAGVTQTPRYLIKTRGQQVTLSCSPISGHRSVSWYQQTPGQGLQFLFEYFSETQRNKGNFPGRFSGRQFSNSRSEMNVSTLELGDSALYLCASSLAGTGGEGLFFGSGTQLSVL.

V usage is TRBV5-1 and J usage is TRBJ1-2; no firm D call. This CDR3 is 15 amino acids long. CDR1 is SGHRS and CDR2 is YFSETQ in the germline V gene. Trimming removed 0 bases at V and 2 bases at J, with 11 bases between. CDR3 loop: CASSLVSGLNYGYTF. Written as DNA, the CDR3 is TGCGCCAGCAGCTTGGTTTCGGGTCTCAACTATGGCTACACCTTC.

In this sample, this clone is large. The chain joins TRBV7-8 to TRBJ1-2, with TRBD1 identical over 7 bases. Per the germline V gene, CDR1 is SGHVS and CDR2 is FQNEAQ. The CDR3 extends over 16 amino acids. V trimming: 5 bases; J trimming: 2 bases; junction bases outside the gene matches: 11. The CDR3 nucleotides read TGTGCCAGCAGCCTCGGGTCGACAGGGTTCAACTATGGCTACACCTTC. It translates to CASSLGSTGFNYGYTF. Variable domain in full (rest from reference TRBV7-8 and TRBJ1-2): GAGVSQSPRYKVAKRGQDVALRCDPISGHVSLFWYQQALGQGPEFLTYFQNEAQLDKSGLPSDRFFAERPEGSVSTLKIQRTQQEDSAVYLCASSLGSTGFNYGYTFGSGTRLTVV.

The chain links TRBV9 to TRBJ1-5, with D perhaps matching TRBD1 (5 bases). Germline CDR1 SGDLS, CDR2 YYNGEE. Trimming stripped 4 bases from V and 0 bases from J, with 11 bases between. The CDR3 extends over 15 amino acids. For the CDR3, the DNA is TGTGCCAGCAGCCTCACAGGAAATAGCAATCAGCCCCAGCATTTT. Residues: CASSLTGNSNQPQHF.

V is TRBV2 and J is TRBJ1-2, with D tentatively TRBD1 (6 bases). V gave up 1 base and J gave up 8 bases, with 14 bases separating them. CDR3 length: 14 amino acids. Germline CDR1 reads SNHLY; CDR2 reads FYNNEI. Here the CDR3 reads CASSEEGGVPGYTF. The CDR3 DNA sequence: TGTGCCAGCAGTGAAGAGGGGGGAGTCCCCGGCTACACCTTC.

The chain has TRBV9 and TRBJ1-1; tentatively, D is TRBD1 (5 bases). This CDR3 contains 14 residues. V lost 4 bases, J lost 4 bases, and 14 bases lay in between. Germline CDR1 SGDLS, CDR2 YYNGEE. This chain's CDR3 is CASSFGGKGTEAFF. CDR3 sequence (DNA): TGTGCCAGCAGCTTTGGGGGGAAGGGCACTGAAGCTTTCTTT.

The chain employs TRBV11-3 and TRBJ1-1, with unresolved D. The CDR3 runs to 11 residues. V was cut by 4 bases and J by 5 bases, with 5 bases left in between. Germline CDR1 SGHNT, CDR2 YENEEA. The CDR3 loop reads CASSSGTEAFF. CDR3 bases: TGTGCCAGCAGCTCGGGGACTGAAGCTTTCTTT.

V usage is TRBV11-1 and J usage is TRBJ1-6; maybe TRBD1 (5 bases). Trimming took off 5 bases at V and 6 bases at J, with 17 bases between the two ends. The CDR3 has 16 residues. From germline, CDR1 is SGHAT and CDR2 FQDESV (reference sequence). CDR3 nucleotide sequence: TGTGCCAGCAGCGAACAGGTGCGGGCTTCTAATTCACCCCTCCACTTT. Its protein is CASSEQVRASNSPLHF.

The chain uses TRBV29-1 and TRBJ1-1, with D possibly being TRBD1 (6 bases). Germline V gene lookup returns CDR1 SQVTM and CDR2 ANQGSEA. Trimming shortened V by 5 bases and J by 8 bases, and 18 bases separated the two germline ends. The CDR3 covers 13 residues. The CDR3 spells CSVIRGPRDEAFF. The CDR3, as DNA: TGCAGCGTTATCAGGGGCCCAAGGGACGAAGCTTTCTTT.